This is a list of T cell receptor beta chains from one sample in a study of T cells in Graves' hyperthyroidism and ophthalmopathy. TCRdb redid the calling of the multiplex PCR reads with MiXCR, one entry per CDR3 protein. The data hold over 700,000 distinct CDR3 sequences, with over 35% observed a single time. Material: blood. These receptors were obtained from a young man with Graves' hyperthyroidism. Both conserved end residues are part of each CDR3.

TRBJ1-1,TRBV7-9,CASSLHWTGLNTEAFF
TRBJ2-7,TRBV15,CATSPRDTTYEQYF
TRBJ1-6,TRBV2,CASSEGVYNSPLHF
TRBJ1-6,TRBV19,CASSLGPSDWDNSPLHF
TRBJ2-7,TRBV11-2,CASSADRGSSYEQYF
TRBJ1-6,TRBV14,CASSQVIWSSPLHF
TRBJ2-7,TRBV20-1,CSASGYGGGYEQYF
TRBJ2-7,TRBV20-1,CSAISGSYGEQYF
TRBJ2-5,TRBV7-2,CASSPTGGEKTQYF
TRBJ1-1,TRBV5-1,CASSLRILNTEAFF
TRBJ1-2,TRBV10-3,CAISLAGNYGYTF
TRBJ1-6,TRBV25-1,CASSDFRGSNSPLHF
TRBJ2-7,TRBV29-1,CSVEGDYAGEQYF
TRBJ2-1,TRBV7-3,CASSLIRGKRNEQFF
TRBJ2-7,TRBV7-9,CASSRERGAEQYF
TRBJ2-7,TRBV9,CASSVSGGGSYEQYF
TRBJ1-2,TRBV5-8,CASSPEVNYGYTF
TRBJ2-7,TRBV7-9,CASSLDSYGYEQYF
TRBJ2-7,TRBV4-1,CASSQKMGQGTAYEQYF
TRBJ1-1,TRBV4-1,CASSPPWGRGRENTEAFF
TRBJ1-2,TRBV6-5,CASSPRLRGYTF
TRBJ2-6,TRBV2,CASSLSVPGANVLTF
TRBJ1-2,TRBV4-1,CASSQAEGGNYGYTF
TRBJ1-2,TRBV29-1,CSVEWFDRDLYGYTF
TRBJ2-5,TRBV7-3,CASSPTHSGGSPYQETQYF
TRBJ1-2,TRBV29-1,CSVERGAYGYTF
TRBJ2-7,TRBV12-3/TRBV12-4,CASSYGYGYEQYF
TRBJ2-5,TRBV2,CASSKVGGGLAGETQYF